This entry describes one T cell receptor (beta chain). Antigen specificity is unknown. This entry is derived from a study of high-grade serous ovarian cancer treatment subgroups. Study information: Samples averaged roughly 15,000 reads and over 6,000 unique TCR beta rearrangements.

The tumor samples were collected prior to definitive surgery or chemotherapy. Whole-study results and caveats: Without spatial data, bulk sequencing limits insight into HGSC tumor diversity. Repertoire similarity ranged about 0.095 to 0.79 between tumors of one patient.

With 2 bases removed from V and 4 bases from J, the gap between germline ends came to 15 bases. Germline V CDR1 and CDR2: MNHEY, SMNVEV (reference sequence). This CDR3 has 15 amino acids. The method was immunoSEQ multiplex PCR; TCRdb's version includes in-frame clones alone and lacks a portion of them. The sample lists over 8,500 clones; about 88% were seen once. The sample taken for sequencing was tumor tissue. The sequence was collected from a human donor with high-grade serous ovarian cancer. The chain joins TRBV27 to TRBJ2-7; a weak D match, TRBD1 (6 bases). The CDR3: CASSLQGNLEYEQYF. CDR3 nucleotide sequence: TGTGCCAGCAGTTTACAGGGGAATCTAGAGTACGAGCAGTACTTC.